This is a list of T cell receptor beta chains from one sample in a study of blood T cells in healthy people across ages. In TCRdb, the 5' RACE reads were re-called with MiXCR into one record per CDR3 protein. In the table there are roughly 700,000 distinct CDR3 sequences, over 45% of which are singletons. The source material was blood. The receptors were sampled from an older woman in good health. Both conserved end residues are part of each CDR3. The D gene is left open where the match is weak. Expanded clones get a size class; other rows say once, few or many, or leave the size out.

size | J | D | V | CDR3 | DNA
few | TRBJ2-3 | - | TRBV7-8 | CASSSRQGDTQYF | TGTGCCAGCAGCTCAAGGCAGGGCGATACGCAGTATTTT
- | TRBJ2-7 | - | TRBV28 | CGSGPAGLYEQYF | TGTGGTAGCGGCCCTGCAGGGTTATACGAGCAGTACTTC
- | TRBJ2-5 | - | TRBV6-1 | CASSEKPVGTQYF | TGTGCCAGCAGTGAAAAACCGGTCGGGACCCAGTACTTC
few | TRBJ1-2 | - | TRBV25-1 | CASSAPGSGYGYTF | TGTGCCAGCAGTGCTCCAGGGTCGGGGTATGGCTACACCTTC
- | TRBJ2-1 | TRBD1 | TRBV19 | CASKGRQGTSEQFF | TGTGCCAGTAAGGGGAGACAGGGAACTTCTGAGCAGTTCTTC
- | TRBJ2-5 | TRBD2 | TRBV12-3/TRBV12-4 | CASSLGGTSGSRRHETQYF | TGTGCCAGCAGTTTAGGTGGGACTAGCGGGAGTCGGAGACACGAGACCCAGTACTTC
- | TRBJ2-7 | TRBD1 | TRBV7-6 | CASSLRDRDDEQYF | TGTGCCAGCAGCTTAAGAGACAGGGATGACGAGCAGTACTTC
- | TRBJ2-7 | - | TRBV27 | CASSRGVNYEQYF | TGTGCCAGCTCGCGGGGAGTCAACTACGAGCAGTACTTC
- | TRBJ2-1 | - | TRBV28 | CASSSLRNLGSYNEQFF | TGTGCCAGCAGTTCCCTCCGGAACCTGGGCTCCTACAATGAGCAGTTCTTC
- | TRBJ2-1 | TRBD2 | TRBV27 | CASTQRGYGTSYPDNNEQFF | TGTGCCAGCACTCAAAGAGGTTATGGGACTAGTTACCCTGATAACAATGAGCAGTTCTTC
- | TRBJ2-7 | - | TRBV28 | CASKTRSYEQYF | TGTGCCAGCAAGACGCGCTCCTACGAGCAGTACTTC
- | TRBJ2-7 | - | TRBV7-2 | CASSFDGGSYEQYF | TGTGCCAGCAGCTTCGACGGGGGCTCCTACGAGCAGTACTTC
few | TRBJ2-7 | TRBD1 | TRBV6-2/TRBV6-3 | CASSYEAGGSYEQYF | TGTGCCAGCAGTTACGAGGCAGGGGGCTCCTACGAGCAGTACTTC
- | TRBJ2-5 | - | TRBV7-6 | CASSSRSWDTREQETQYF | TGTGCCAGCAGCTCCAGAAGTTGGGACACTCGTGAACAAGAGACCCAGTACTTC
- | TRBJ2-1 | - | TRBV29-1 | CSVIHTDNEQFF | TGCAGCGTTATCCACACCGACAATGAGCAGTTCTTC
- | TRBJ2-4 | - | TRBV30 | CAWRDLTEQYF | TGTGCCTGGAGGGACCTGACTGAGCAGTACTTC
- | TRBJ2-5 | TRBD2 | TRBV18 | CASSPPGLGGETQYF | TGTGCCAGCTCACCACCGGGACTAGGAGGGGAGACCCAGTACTTC
- | TRBJ2-7 | - | TRBV5-6 | CASSLGFLTYEQYF | TGTGCCAGCAGCTTAGGGTTCCTTACCTACGAGCAGTACTTC
- | TRBJ2-3 | TRBD1 | TRBV20-1 | CSARQGARTDTQYF | TGCAGTGCTAGGCAGGGGGCGAGGACAGATACGCAGTATTTT
- | TRBJ2-3 | - | TRBV24-1 | CATSDLLKTDTQYF | TGTGCCACCAGTGACCTACTTAAGACAGATACGCAGTATTTT
- | TRBJ2-7 | TRBD2 | TRBV3-1 | CATSMRGLAGGSGNEQYF | TGTGCCACTTCGATGCGGGGGCTAGCGGGAGGATCAGGGAACGAGCAGTACTTC
few | TRBJ2-3 | - | TRBV7-2 | CASSLEYTDTQYF | TGTGCCAGCAGCTTAGAGTACACAGATACGCAGTATTTT
- | TRBJ2-1 | - | TRBV4-3 | CASSPRAGGNEQFF | TGCGCCAGCAGCCCCAGAGCAGGAGGCAATGAGCAGTTCTTC
few | TRBJ2-3 | - | TRBV5-1 | CASTQGRSTDTQYF | TGCGCCAGCACCCAGGGACGGAGCACAGATACGCAGTATTTT
- | TRBJ2-1 | - | TRBV10-3 | CAISETWKGGAYNEQFF | TGTGCCATCAGTGAGACATGGAAAGGGGGAGCCTACAATGAGCAGTTCTTC
- | TRBJ2-3 | TRBD2 | TRBV20-1 | CSAGTSGRGSATDTQYF | TGCAGTGCTGGGACTAGCGGGAGAGGGTCCGCCACAGATACGCAGTATTTT
- | TRBJ2-5 | TRBD2 | TRBV20-1 | CSARLAGLQETQYF | TGCAGTGCTAGACTAGCGGGACTCCAAGAGACCCAGTACTTC
once | TRBJ2-1 | TRBD2 | TRBV7-8 | CASRLRGGLAGVGNEQFF | TGTGCCAGCAGACTCCGGGGGGGGCTAGCGGGAGTTGGAAATGAGCAGTTCTTC
- | TRBJ2-7 | - | TRBV7-3 | CASSLRGPDMFTYGQYF | TGTGCCAGCAGCTTAAGAGGTCCGGACATGTTTACCTACGGGCAGTACTTC
many | TRBJ2-1 | - | TRBV4-3 | CASSHSIRGGSYNEQFF | TGCGCCAGCAGCCATTCCATCAGGGGTGGGTCCTACAATGAGCAGTTCTTC
- | TRBJ2-1 | TRBD2 | TRBV6-2/TRBV6-3 | CASSYSRTSPYEQFF | TGTGCCAGCAGTTACTCTAGGACTAGCCCCTACGAGCAGTTCTTC
- | TRBJ2-6 | - | TRBV4-2 | CASSQGRSGEKVLTF | TGTGCCAGCAGCCAGGGACGATCGGGAGAAAAGGTCCTGACTTTC
- | TRBJ2-1 | TRBD1 | TRBV3-1 | CASSPQGTGGNEQFF | TGTGCCAGCAGCCCCCAAGGGACAGGTGGAAATGAGCAGTTCTTC
- | TRBJ2-4 | - | TRBV7-2 | CASSSLAGVTKNIQYF | TGTGCCAGCAGCTCTCTGGCAGGGGTAACCAAAAACATTCAGTACTTC
few | TRBJ2-7 | TRBD1 | TRBV27 | CASSLSLGDSSYEQYF | TGTGCCAGCAGTTTATCCCTTGGGGACAGCTCCTACGAGCAGTACTTC
- | TRBJ2-7 | TRBD1 | TRBV10-3 | CAISEWGQGDNEQYF | TGTGCCATCAGTGAGTGGGGACAGGGGGATAACGAGCAGTACTTC
- | TRBJ1-5 | - | TRBV11-2 | CASSLDSRGLGNQPQHF | TGTGCCAGCAGCTTAGATTCACGGGGCCTTGGCAATCAGCCCCAGCATTTT
- | TRBJ2-2 | - | TRBV7-2 | CASSFGLNTGELFF | TGTGCCAGCAGCTTTGGACTCAACACCGGGGAGCTGTTTTTT
few | TRBJ2-3 | - | TRBV5-1 | CASSPSQGDTQYF | TGCGCCAGCAGCCCCAGTCAGGGCGATACGCAGTATTTT
few | TRBJ2-3 | TRBD2 | TRBV4-3 | CASSLTPGLAGVGDTQYF | TGCGCCAGCAGCCTAACCCCCGGGCTAGCGGGAGTAGGCGATACGCAGTATTTT
- | TRBJ1-6 | TRBD1 | TRBV7-9 | CASSLAGGQGNSPLHF | TGTGCCAGCAGCTTAGCAGGGGGACAGGGGAATTCACCCCTCCACTTT
- | TRBJ2-7 | TRBD1 | TRBV15 | CATSRDQGGTGGYEQYF | TGTGCCACCAGCAGAGATCAGGGGGGAACAGGGGGCTACGAGCAGTACTTC
- | TRBJ2-7 | TRBD2 | TRBV9 | CASSVLAGVTYEQYF | TGTGCCAGCAGCGTACTAGCGGGAGTCACCTACGAGCAGTACTTC
- | TRBJ2-7 | - | TRBV20-1 | CSALDPPGQYF | TGCAGTGCCCTTGACCCCCCAGGGCAGTACTTC
few | TRBJ2-1 | - | TRBV4-3 | CASSQGEAYNEQFF | TGCGCCAGCAGCCAGGGGGAGGCATACAATGAGCAGTTCTTC
- | TRBJ2-1 | TRBD2 | TRBV2 | CASRGLFYNEQFF | TGTGCCAGCAGGGGACTATTCTACAATGAGCAGTTCTTC
- | TRBJ2-2 | TRBD2 | TRBV6-6 | CASSYSYRGRRGGELFF | TGTGCCAGCAGTTACTCGTATCGCGGGAGGAGAGGCGGGGAGCTGTTTTTT
- | TRBJ1-2 | - | TRBV6-1 | CASSEGGPYGYTF | TGTGCCAGCAGTGAAGGGGGCCCCTATGGCTACACCTTC
once | TRBJ2-3 | TRBD2 | TRBV29-1 | CSVRDYASSTDTQYF | TGCAGCGTCCGGGACTACGCTTCTAGCACAGATACGCAGTATTTT
- | TRBJ2-5 | - | TRBV11-2 | CASSLGGIRAGSPRSYNEQYF | TGTGCCAGCAGCTTAGGAGGGATCCGGGCGGGGTCCCCTCGCTCCTACAATGAGCAGTACTTC
few | TRBJ2-3 | - | TRBV20-1 | CSARQQVVRNTQYF | TGCAGTGCTAGACAGCAGGTGGTCCGTAATACGCAGTATTTT
- | TRBJ2-1 | - | TRBV18 | CASSLAVGSYNEQFF | TGTGCCAGCTCACTTGCTGTAGGCTCCTACAATGAGCAGTTCTTC
- | TRBJ1-1 | - | TRBV10-3 | CAISEPSPGNMNTEAFF | TGTGCCATCAGTGAGCCCTCTCCGGGGAATATGAACACTGAAGCTTTCTTT
few | TRBJ1-6 | - | TRBV25-1 | CASRAGATVNSPLHF | TGTGCCAGCAGGGCGGGGGCGACAGTTAATTCACCCCTCCACTTT
- | TRBJ2-7 | - | TRBV20-1 | CSARVRPFGDEQYF | TGCAGTGCTAGAGTCCGACCATTTGGTGACGAGCAGTACTTC